The next 27 T cell receptor beta chains were all read from a single sample in a study of blood T cell repertoires in COVID-19. Only in-frame clones appear in the TCRdb table, and some are missing; sequencing was by immunoSEQ multiplex PCR. This table has under 200,000 clones, less than 90% appearing once. The sequencing input was PBMCs or T cells enriched from blood (not recorded which). These receptors originate from a woman aged 25 to 39 who had been exposed to COVID-19.

The chain is built from TRBV7-9 and TRBJ1-2, with 8 bases lining up with TRBD1. This CDR3 region has 14 residues. V lost 3 bases to trimming and J lost 5 bases; unmatched junction nucleotides: 5. CDR1 SEHNR and CDR2 FQNEAQ come from the germline V gene (reference sequence). CDR3 protein: CASSLGQALYGYTF. CDR3 nucleotides: TGTGCCAGCAGCTTGGGACAGGCTCTATATGGCTACACCTTC. The full variable domain, in which reference TRBV7-9 and TRBJ1-2 provide the parts outside the CDR3, is DTGVSQNPRHKITKRGQNVTFRCDPISEHNRLYWYRQTLGQGPEFLTYFQNEAQLEKSRLLSDRFSAERPKGSFSTLEIQRTEQGDSAMYLCASSLGQALYGYTFGSGTRLTVV.

The count of this clone is one. J is TRBJ1-5 and V is TRBV11-2; no reliable D call. Looked up from germline, CDR1 is SGHAT and CDR2 is FQNNGV. With 5 bases removed from V and 6 bases from J, the gap between germline ends came to 11 bases. This CDR3 is 13 amino acids long. The DNA for the CDR3 is TGTGCCAGCAGCCTCGGGGTCGGTCAGCCCCAGCATTTT. It encodes CASSLGVGQPQHF.

The rearrangement uses TRBV19 and TRBJ1-2; D might be TRBD1 (5 bases). The CDR3 is 12 residues long. Germline CDR1 LNHDA, CDR2 SQIVND (reference sequence). Trimming took off 6 bases at V and 9 bases at J, with 14 bases between the two ends. CDR3 in DNA: TGTGCCAGTAGGGCACAGGCGGACCGCTACACCTTC. This encodes CASRAQADRYTF. The full variable domain, its missing parts supplied by reference TRBV19 and TRBJ1-2, is DGGITQSPKYLFRKEGQNVTLSCEQNLNHDAMYWYRQDPGQGLRLIYYSQIVNDFQKGDIAEGYSVSREKKESFPLTVTSAQKNPTAFYLCASRAQADRYTFGSGTRLTVV.

This clone was detected once. The chain uses TRBV2 and TRBJ1-5; 8 positions agree with TRBD1. The ends lost 4 bases at V and 5 bases at J; junction bases unmatched: 7. Germline-derived CDR1 and CDR2 are SNHLY and FYNNEI. The CDR3 covers 15 residues. Here the CDR3 DNA reads TGTGCCAGCAGTGCCCTGACAGGGGATCATCAGCCCCAGCATTTT. Translation gives CASSALTGDHQPQHF.

The chain has TRBV9 and TRBJ1-1, with TRBD1 identical over 9 bases. The junction had 2 bases not matched to a gene; V was cut back by 4 bases and J by 1 base. The CDR3 has 14 amino acids. In germline, CDR1 is SGDLS, CDR2 YYNGEE. The CDR3 protein is CASSPTGGNTEAFF. CDR3 DNA sequence: TGTGCCAGCAGCCCGACAGGGGGGAACACTGAAGCTTTCTTT.

CDR3 in amino acids: CASSVTSGASYEQYF. CDR3 coding DNA: TGTGCCAGCAGCGTCACTAGCGGGGCTTCCTACGAGCAGTACTTC. The genes are TRBV28 and TRBJ2-7, with TRBD2 matching over 10 bases. Per germline, CDR1 MDHEN and CDR2 SYDVKM. With V trimmed by 6 bases and J by 1 base, 6 bases remained unmatched. The CDR3 contains 15 residues.

This chain uses TRBV7-8 with TRBJ2-7; perhaps TRBD2 as D (5 bases). V lost 5 bases, J lost 4 bases, and 18 bases lay in between. CDR1 is SGHVS, CDR2 FQNEAQ, per germline. The CDR3 is 15 residues long. The CDR3 DNA follows: TGTGCCAGCAGCACTTCAGCGGATCCTATATACGAGCAGTACTTC. Its protein product is CASSTSADPIYEQYF.

This chain connects TRBV5-8 to TRBJ1-2; TRBD1 agrees at 9 bases. The CDR3 contains 13 residues. Germline-derived CDR1 and CDR2 are SGHTS and YDEGEE. V lost 4 bases and J lost 6; bases outside the gene matches: 4. The DNA of the CDR3 is TGTGCCAGCAGCGGGTGGACAGGGGATGGCTACACCTTC. It specifies CASSGWTGDGYTF.

The table lists this clone with a count of one. This chain links TRBV3-1 (or the pseudogene TRBV3-2) with TRBJ2-5; weak D call: TRBD1 (5 bases). CDR3 length equals 16 residues. V lost 0 bases to trimming and J lost 1 base, with 12 bases between them. Germline CDR1 LGHDT, CDR2 YNNKEL (reference sequence). The CDR3 here is CASSQDQGVGQETQYF. The DNA for the CDR3 is TGTGCCAGCAGCCAAGATCAGGGCGTGGGCCAAGAGACCCAGTACTTC.

The chain has TRBV6-5 and TRBJ1-1; D might be TRBD1 (5 bases). Germline lookup yields CDR1 MNHEY and CDR2 SVGAGI. The CDR3 loop spans 14 amino acids. Trimming cost V 8 bases and J 2 bases, with 15 bases left between them. CDR3 nucleotide sequence: TGTGCCAGCCGCTGGACAATAAGAAACACTGAAGCTTTCTTT. Translation: CASRWTIRNTEAFF.

This chain uses TRBV6-5 with TRBJ1-1; D gene ambiguous. Germline loops: CDR1 MNHEY, CDR2 SVGAGI. The length of the CDR3 is 12 residues. V was pared by 2 bases and J by 8 bases, with 9 bases between. The CDR3 nucleotides read TGTGCCAGCAGTTACAACGGGGAGGAAGCTTTCTTT. Its protein product is CASSYNGEEAFF.

This clone was observed once. The V gene is TRBV4-1, the J gene TRBJ2-1, with 8 bases aligning to TRBD1. The CDR3 has 17 amino acids. V lost 4 bases and J lost 12; bases outside the gene matches: 20. Germline V gene sequence: CDR1 MGHRA, CDR2 YSYEKL. In DNA, the CDR3 is TGCGCCAGCAGCCCCTTCCTTCGGGACAGGATATTGGGGCGGCAGTTCTTC. This sequence encodes CASSPFLRDRILGRQFF.

The chain links TRBV20-1 to TRBJ2-1, with 12 bases lining up with TRBD2. Germline V gene sequence: CDR1 DFQATT, CDR2 SNEGSKA (reference sequence). CDR3 length: 17 residues. The J segment lost 4 bases and the V segment lost 3 bases, leaving 10 bases of the junction unmatched. The CDR3 region is CSASAMTSGGAYNEQFF. DNA of the CDR3: TGCAGTGCTAGTGCCATGACTAGCGGGGGTGCGTACAATGAGCAGTTCTTC.

This clone was seen once. The rearrangement links TRBV7-2 to TRBJ1-4, with D perhaps TRBD1 (6 bases). V lost 5 bases, J lost 8 bases, and 18 bases lay in between. Per germline, CDR1 SGHTA and CDR2 FQGNSA. This CDR3 contains 15 residues. The DNA of the CDR3 is TGTGCCAGCAGCCCAGGGACAAGCGCACAGGAAAAACTGTTTTTT. It codes for CASSPGTSAQEKLFF.

The rearrangement links TRBV24-1 to TRBJ1-5; D is perhaps TRBD1 (5 bases). V was cut by 5 bases and J by 4 bases, with 8 bases left in between. The CDR3 runs to 13 residues. Looked up from germline, CDR1 is KGHDR and CDR2 is SFDVKD. CDR3 sequence (DNA): TGTGCCACCAGTGGATCAGGGAATCAGCCCCAGCATTTT. Translation: CATSGSGNQPQHF.

The CDR3 here is CASRVRGRGGTEAFF. CDR3 nucleotide sequence: TGTGCCAGCAGGGTGAGGGGGCGGGGTGGCACTGAAGCTTTCTTT. The V gene is TRBV5-4, the J gene TRBJ1-1; the match to TRBD1 covers 7 bases. J was trimmed by 4 bases and V by 5 bases; bases with no gene match: 11. The CDR3 runs to 15 residues. CDR1 and CDR2 from the germline V gene are SGHNT and YYREEE (reference sequence). Based on the CDR3 plus reference TRBV5-4 and TRBJ1-1, the full variable domain is ETGVTQSPTHLIKTRGQQVTLRCSSQSGHNTVSWYQQALGQGPQFIFQYYREEENGRGNFPPRFSGLQFPNYSSELNVNALELDDSALYLCASRVRGRGGTEAFFGQGTRLTVV.

This clone was found once. The chain carries TRBV3-1 (or the pseudogene TRBV3-2) and TRBJ1-1; the D gene is possibly TRBD1 (6 bases). The CDR3 extends over 14 amino acids. Germline assignment: CDR1 LGHDT and CDR2 YNNKEL (reference sequence). The V end lost 1 base, the J end lost 3 bases, and 9 bases lay between the germline ends. CDR3 nucleotides: TGTGCCAGCAGCCAAGGGGGGCGAGACACTGAAGCTTTCTTT. It specifies CASSQGGRDTEAFF.

This clone was detected only once. The chain joins TRBV3-1 (or the pseudogene TRBV3-2) to TRBJ1-2; D may be TRBD1 (5 bases). The CDR3 covers 14 residues. Trimming removed 0 bases at V and 8 bases at J, with 13 bases between. Germline V gene lookup returns CDR1 LGHDT and CDR2 YNNKEL (reference sequence). The CDR3 here is CASSQDLRVRGYTF. In DNA form, the CDR3 reads TGTGCCAGCAGCCAAGACCTCAGGGTCCGAGGCTACACCTTC.

The chain links TRBV9 to TRBJ1-2; TRBD1 is a possible D gene (5 bases). The CDR3 extends over 15 amino acids. Germline-derived CDR1 and CDR2 are SGDLS and YYNGEE. Trimming shortened V by 3 bases and J by 8 bases, and 20 bases separated the two germline ends. CDR3 in DNA: TGTGCCAGCAGCGCGGGGGACGCACCCCAAGGGGGCTACACCTTC. Protein product: CASSAGDAPQGGYTF.

The genes are TRBV7-9 and TRBJ2-5; 9 bases match TRBD2. V lost 7 bases and J lost 2; bases outside the gene matches: 11. Per germline, CDR1 SEHNR and CDR2 FQNEAQ (reference sequence). The CDR3 contains 16 residues. The CDR3 loop is CASTWLAGNLQETQYF. The DNA for the CDR3 is TGTGCCAGCACCTGGCTAGCGGGGAACCTACAAGAGACCCAGTACTTC.

The chain has TRBV19 and TRBJ2-7; the D gene is possibly TRBD1 (6 bases). The CDR3 is 15 residues long. Trimming left V 3 bases short and J 3 bases short, with 15 bases between. Per the germline V gene, CDR1 is LNHDA and CDR2 is SQIVND (reference sequence). The CDR3 loop reads CASSISTGIYYEQYF. The CDR3 DNA follows: TGTGCCAGTAGTATCTCGACAGGCATATACTACGAGCAGTACTTC.

The chain recombines TRBV6-5 with TRBJ2-7; 10 bases map to TRBD1. This CDR3 contains 15 residues. After removal of 4 bases from V and 3 bases from J, the junction contained 6 bases not matched to a gene. Germline V CDR1 and CDR2: MNHEY, SVGAGI. CDR3 protein: CASSSSGTGVYEQYF. CDR3 DNA: TGTGCCAGCAGTTCCTCGGGGACAGGGGTCTACGAGCAGTACTTC.

V usage is TRBV6-5 and J usage is TRBJ1-2, with TRBD1 matching 7 bases. The CDR3 totals 13 residues. CDR1 is MNHEY, CDR2 SVGAGI, per germline. J lost 8 bases, V lost 1 base, and 4 bases had no gene match. The CDR3 region has the DNA TGTGCCAGCAGTTACTACGGACAGGAGGGCTACACCTTC. Amino acids: CASSYYGQEGYTF.

V and J are TRBV10-1 and TRBJ1-1, with no clear D. Germline values: CDR1 WNHNN, CDR2 SYGVQD (reference sequence). The length of the CDR3 is 14 residues. The V and J ends lost 0 bases and 10 bases respectively, with 15 bases between them. CDR3 residues: CASSESSGTNAAFF. The CDR3, as DNA: TGCGCCAGCAGTGAGTCGTCGGGAACCAATGCAGCTTTCTTT.

The rearrangement links TRBV2 to TRBJ1-6; D remains ambiguous. The CDR3 sequence is 15 residues long. V was pared by 6 bases and J by 7 bases, with 16 bases between. CDR1 and CDR2 from the germline V gene are SNHLY and FYNNEI. The CDR3 coding sequence is TGTGCCAGCAGCCTAAACAGAAACCAGAATTCACCCCTCCACTTT. Translating it yields CASSLNRNQNSPLHF.

This clone occurred once. The V gene is TRBV2, the J gene TRBJ1-3; TRBD1 is a possible D gene (6 bases). Germline CDR1 is SNHLY and CDR2 is FYNNEI. The CDR3 sequence is 13 residues long. V lost 3 bases and J lost 6, with 9 bases in between. Here the CDR3 reads CASSDGGANTIYF. The CDR3 coding sequence is TGTGCCAGCAGTGATGGGGGCGCAAACACCATATATTTT.

The rearrangement links TRBV10-3 to TRBJ2-1; a weak D match, TRBD1 (7 bases). This CDR3 has 15 residues. The germline gives CDR1 ENHRY, CDR2 SYGVKD. V was clipped by 4 bases and J by 8 bases, with 18 bases between them. The CDR3 region has the DNA TGTGCCATCAGTGTCGGAGGGGGCCCTCCACATGAGCAGTTCTTC. Encoded protein: CAISVGGGPPHEQFF.